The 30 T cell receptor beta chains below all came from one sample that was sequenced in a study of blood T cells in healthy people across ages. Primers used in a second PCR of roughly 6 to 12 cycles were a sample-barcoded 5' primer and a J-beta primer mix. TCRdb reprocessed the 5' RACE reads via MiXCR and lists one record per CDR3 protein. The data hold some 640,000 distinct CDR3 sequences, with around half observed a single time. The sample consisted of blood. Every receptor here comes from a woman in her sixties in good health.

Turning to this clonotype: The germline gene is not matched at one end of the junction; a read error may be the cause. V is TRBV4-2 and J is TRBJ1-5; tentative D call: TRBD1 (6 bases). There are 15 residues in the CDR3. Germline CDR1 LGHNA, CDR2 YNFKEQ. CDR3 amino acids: CANSQDRFEAQPQHF. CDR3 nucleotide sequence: TGTGCCAACAGCCAAGACAGGTTCGAGGCCCAGCCCCAGCATTTT.

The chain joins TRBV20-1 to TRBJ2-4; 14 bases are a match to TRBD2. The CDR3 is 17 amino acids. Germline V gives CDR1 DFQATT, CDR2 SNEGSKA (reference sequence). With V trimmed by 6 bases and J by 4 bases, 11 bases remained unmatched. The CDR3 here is CSARSGLAGGAKNIQYF. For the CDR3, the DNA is TGCAGTGCCCGGTCCGGACTAGCGGGAGGAGCGAAAAACATTCAGTACTTC.

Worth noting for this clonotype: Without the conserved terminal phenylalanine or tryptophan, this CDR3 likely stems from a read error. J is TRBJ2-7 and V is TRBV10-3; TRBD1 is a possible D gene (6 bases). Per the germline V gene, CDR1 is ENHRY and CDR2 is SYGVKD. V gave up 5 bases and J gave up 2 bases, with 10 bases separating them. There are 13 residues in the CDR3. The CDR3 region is CAISRDMAYEQYL. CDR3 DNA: TGTGCCATCAGTAGGGACATGGCCTACGAGCAGTACTTA.

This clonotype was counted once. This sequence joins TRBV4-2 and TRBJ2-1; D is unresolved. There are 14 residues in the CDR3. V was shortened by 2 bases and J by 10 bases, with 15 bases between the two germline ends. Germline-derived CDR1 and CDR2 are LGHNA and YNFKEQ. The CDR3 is CASSQPLGTREQFF. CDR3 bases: TGTGCCAGCAGCCAACCCCTCGGCACTCGGGAGCAGTTCTTC.

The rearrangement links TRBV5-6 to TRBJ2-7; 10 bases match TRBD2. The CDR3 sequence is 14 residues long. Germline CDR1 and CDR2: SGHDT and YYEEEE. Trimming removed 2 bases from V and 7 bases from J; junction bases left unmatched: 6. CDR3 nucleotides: TGTGCCAGCAGCTTCCACCTAGCGGGAGCTGAGCAGTACTTC. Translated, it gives CASSFHLAGAEQYF.

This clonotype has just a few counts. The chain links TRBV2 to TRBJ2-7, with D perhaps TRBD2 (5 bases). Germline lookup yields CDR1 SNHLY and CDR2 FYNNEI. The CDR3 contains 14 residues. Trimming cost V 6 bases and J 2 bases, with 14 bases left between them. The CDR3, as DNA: TGTGCCAGCAGACTCAGCGGAGCAGCCTACGAGCAGTACTTC. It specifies CASRLSGAAYEQYF.

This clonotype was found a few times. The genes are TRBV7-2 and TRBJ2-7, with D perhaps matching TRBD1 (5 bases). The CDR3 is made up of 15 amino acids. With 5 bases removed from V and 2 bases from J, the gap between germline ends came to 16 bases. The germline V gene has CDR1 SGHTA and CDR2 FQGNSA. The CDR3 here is CASSRQVGETYEQYF. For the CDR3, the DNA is TGTGCCAGCAGCCGTCAGGTAGGGGAAACCTACGAGCAGTACTTC.

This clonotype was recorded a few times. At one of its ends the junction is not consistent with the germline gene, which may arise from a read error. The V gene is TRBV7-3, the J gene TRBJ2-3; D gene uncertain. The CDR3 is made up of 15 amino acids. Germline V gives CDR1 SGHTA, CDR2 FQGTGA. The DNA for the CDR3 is TGTGCCGGCAGCCCCCGGAGAGAGCTCACAGATACGCAGTATTTT. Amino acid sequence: CAGSPRRELTDTQYF.

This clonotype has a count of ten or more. Here the CDR3 reads CASSLDRGTDTQYF. CDR3 DNA sequence: TGTGCCAGCAGTTTGGACAGGGGGACAGATACGCAGTATTTT. The chain carries TRBV28 and TRBJ2-3; 10 bases are shared with TRBD1. This CDR3 region has 14 residues. Looked up from germline, CDR1 is MDHEN and CDR2 is SYDVKM. V lost 3 bases and J lost 3; bases outside the gene matches: 0.

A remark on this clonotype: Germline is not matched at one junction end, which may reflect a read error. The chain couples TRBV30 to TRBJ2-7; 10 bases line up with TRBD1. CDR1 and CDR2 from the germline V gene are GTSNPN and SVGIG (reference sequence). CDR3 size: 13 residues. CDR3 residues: CAWSQGQGRERYF. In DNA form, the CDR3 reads TGTGCCTGGAGCCAGGGACAGGGGCGCGAGCGGTACTTC.

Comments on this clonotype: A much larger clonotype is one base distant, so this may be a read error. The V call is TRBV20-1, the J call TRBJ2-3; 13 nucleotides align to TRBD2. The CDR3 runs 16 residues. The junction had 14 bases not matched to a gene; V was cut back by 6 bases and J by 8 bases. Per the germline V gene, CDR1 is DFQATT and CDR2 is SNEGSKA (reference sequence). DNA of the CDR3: TGCAGTGCCCTTACCCCACTAGCGGGAGGGCCAGGTACGCAGTATTTT. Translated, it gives CSALTPLAGGPGTQYF.

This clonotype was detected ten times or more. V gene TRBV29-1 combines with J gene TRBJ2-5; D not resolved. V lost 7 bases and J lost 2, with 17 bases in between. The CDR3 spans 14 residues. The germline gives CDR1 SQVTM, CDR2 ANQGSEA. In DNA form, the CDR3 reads TGCAGCGCCCACGACACGTTTCGACAAGAGACCCAGTACTTC. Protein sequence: CSAHDTFRQETQYF.

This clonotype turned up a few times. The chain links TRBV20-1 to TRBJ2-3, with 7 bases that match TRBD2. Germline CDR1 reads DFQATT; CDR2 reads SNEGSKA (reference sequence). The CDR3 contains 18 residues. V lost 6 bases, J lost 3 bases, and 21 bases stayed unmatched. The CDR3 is CSARGGLGRDLRTDTQYF. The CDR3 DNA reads TGCAGTGCACGGGGTGGACTAGGTAGAGACTTGAGAACAGATACGCAGTATTTT.

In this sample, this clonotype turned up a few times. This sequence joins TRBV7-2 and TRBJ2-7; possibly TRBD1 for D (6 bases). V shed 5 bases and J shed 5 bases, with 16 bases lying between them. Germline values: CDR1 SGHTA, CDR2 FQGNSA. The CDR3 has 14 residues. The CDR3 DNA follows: TGTGCCAGCAGCGCCCAACAGGGATTGAACGAGCAGTACTTC. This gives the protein CASSAQQGLNEQYF.

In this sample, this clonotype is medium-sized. CDR3 in amino acids: CSARDAGSSTDTQYF. The DNA of the CDR3 is TGCAGTGCTAGAGATGCAGGGAGTTCCACAGATACGCAGTATTTT. V is TRBV20-1 and J is TRBJ2-3; D is perhaps TRBD1 or TRBD2 (5 bases each). This CDR3 spans 15 amino acids. V lost 0 bases and J 2 bases, leaving 12 bases between the germline ends. Germline-derived CDR1 and CDR2 are DFQATT and SNEGSKA (reference sequence).

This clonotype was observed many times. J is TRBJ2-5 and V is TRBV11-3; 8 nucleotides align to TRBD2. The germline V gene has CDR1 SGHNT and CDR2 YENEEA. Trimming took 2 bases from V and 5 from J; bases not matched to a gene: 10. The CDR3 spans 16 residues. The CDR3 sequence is CASSLLPRLARETQYF. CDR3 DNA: TGTGCCAGCAGCTTATTACCACGACTAGCGCGCGAGACCCAGTACTTC.

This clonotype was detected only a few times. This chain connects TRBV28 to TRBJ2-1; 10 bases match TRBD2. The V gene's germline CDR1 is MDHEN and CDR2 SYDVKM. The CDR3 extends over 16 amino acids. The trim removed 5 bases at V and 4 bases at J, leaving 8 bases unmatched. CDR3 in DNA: TGTGCCAGCAGTCCCACCTTAGCGGGAGGTTACAATGAGCAGTTCTTC. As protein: CASSPTLAGGYNEQFF. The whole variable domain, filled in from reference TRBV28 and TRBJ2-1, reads DVKVTQSSRYLVKRTGEKVFLECVQDMDHENMFWYRQDPGLGLRLIYFSYDVKMKEKGDIPEGYSVSREKKERFSLILESASTNQTSMYLCASSPTLAGGYNEQFFGPGTRLTVL.

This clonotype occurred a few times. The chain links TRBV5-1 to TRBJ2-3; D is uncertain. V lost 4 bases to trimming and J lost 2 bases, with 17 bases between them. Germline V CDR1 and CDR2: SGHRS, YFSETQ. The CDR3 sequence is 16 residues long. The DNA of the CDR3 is TGCGCCAGCAGCCCAAGACCTGGTGAGGACACAGATACGCAGTATTTT. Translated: CASSPRPGEDTDTQYF.

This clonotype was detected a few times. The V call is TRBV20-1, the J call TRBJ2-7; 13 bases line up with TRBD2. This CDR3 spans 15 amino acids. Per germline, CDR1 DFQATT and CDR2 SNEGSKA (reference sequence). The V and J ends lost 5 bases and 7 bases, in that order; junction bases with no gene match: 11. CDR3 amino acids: CSARKGLAGVVEQYF. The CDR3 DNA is TGCAGTGCTCGAAAAGGACTAGCGGGAGTGGTTGAGCAGTACTTC.

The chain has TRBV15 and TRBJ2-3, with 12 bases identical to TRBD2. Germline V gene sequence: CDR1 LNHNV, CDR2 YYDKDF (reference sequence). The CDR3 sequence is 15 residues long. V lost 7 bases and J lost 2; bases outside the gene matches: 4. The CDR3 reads CATKTSGRATDTQYF. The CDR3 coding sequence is TGTGCCACCAAGACTAGCGGGAGAGCCACAGATACGCAGTATTTT.

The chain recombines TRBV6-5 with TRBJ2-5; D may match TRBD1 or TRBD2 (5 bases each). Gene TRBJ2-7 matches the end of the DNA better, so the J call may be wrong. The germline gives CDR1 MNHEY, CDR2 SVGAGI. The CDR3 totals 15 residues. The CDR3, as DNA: TGTGCCAGCAGTTACCGGGACGAGGGACCCTACGAGCAGTACTTC. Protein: CASSYRDEGPYEQYF.

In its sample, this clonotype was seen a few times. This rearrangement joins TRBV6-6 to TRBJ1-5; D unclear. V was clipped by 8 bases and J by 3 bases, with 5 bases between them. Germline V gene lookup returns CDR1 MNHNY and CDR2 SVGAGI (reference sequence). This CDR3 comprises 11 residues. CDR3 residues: CASGINQPQHF. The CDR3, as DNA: TGTGCCAGCGGTATCAATCAGCCCCAGCATTTT.

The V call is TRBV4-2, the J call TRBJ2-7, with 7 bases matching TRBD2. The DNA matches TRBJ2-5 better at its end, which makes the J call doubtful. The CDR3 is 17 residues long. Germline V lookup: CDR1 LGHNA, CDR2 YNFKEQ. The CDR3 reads CASSQGYSSGPQETQYF. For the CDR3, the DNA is TGTGCCAGCAGCCAAGGTTATTCTAGCGGCCCTCAAGAGACCCAGTACTTC.

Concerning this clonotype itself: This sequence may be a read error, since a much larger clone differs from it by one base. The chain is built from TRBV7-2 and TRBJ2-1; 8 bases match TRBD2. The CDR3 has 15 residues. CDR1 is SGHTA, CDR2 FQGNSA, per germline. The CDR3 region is CASSTGLALHNEQVF. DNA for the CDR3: TGTGCCAGCAGCACTGGACTAGCTCTCCACAATGAGCAGGTCTTC. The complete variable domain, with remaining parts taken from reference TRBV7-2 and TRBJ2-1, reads GAGVSQSPSNKVTEKGKDVELRCDPISGHTALYWYRQSLGQGLEFLIYFQGNSAPDKSGLPSDRFSAERTGGSVSTLTIQRTQQEDSAVYLCASSTGLALHNEQVFGPGTRLTVL.

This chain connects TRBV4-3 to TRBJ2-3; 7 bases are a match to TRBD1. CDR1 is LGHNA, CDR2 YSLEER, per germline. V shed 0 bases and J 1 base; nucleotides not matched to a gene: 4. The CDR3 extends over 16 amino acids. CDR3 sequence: CASSQERTGGTDTQYF. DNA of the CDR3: TGCGCCAGCAGCCAAGAAAGGACAGGTGGCACAGATACGCAGTATTTT.

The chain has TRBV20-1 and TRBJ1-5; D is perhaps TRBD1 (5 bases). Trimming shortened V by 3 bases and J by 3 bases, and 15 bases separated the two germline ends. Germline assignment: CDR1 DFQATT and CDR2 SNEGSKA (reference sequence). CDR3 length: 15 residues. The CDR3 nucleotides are TGCAGTGCTAGCGGAGGGGCTGGGGTCAATCAGCCCCAGCATTTT. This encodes CSASGGAGVNQPQHF.

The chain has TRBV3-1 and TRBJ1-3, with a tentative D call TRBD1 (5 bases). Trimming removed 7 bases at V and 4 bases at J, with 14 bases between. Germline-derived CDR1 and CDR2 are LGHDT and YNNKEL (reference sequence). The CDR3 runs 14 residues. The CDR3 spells CASTRGGAGNTIYF. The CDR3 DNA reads TGTGCCAGCACCCGTGGGGGTGCCGGAAACACCATATATTTT. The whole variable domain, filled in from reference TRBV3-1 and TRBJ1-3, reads DTAVSQTPKYLVTQMGNDKSIKCEQNLGHDTMYWYKQDSKKFLKIMFSYNNKELIINETVPNRFSPKSPDKAHLNLHINSLELGDSAVYFCASTRGGAGNTIYFGEGSWLTVV.

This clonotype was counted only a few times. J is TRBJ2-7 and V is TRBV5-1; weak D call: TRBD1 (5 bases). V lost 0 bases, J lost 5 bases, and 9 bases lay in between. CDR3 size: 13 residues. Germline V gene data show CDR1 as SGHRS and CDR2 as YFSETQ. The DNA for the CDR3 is TGCGCCAGCAGCTTGGGCAGGGCCCACGAGCAGTACTTC. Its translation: CASSLGRAHEQYF.

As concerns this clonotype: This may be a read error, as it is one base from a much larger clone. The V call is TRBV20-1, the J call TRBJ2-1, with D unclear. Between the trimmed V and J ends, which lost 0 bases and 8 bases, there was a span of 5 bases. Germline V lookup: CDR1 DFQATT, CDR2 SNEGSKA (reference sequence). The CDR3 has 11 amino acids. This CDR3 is CSARDIDEQFF. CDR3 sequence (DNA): TGCAGTGCTAGAGATATCGATGAGCAGTTCTTC.

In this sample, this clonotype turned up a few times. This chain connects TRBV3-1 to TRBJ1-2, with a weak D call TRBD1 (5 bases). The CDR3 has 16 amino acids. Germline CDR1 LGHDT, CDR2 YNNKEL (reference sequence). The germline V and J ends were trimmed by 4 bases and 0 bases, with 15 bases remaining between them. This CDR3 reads CASSRGEVRSNYGYTF. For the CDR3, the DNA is TGTGCCAGCAGCCGAGGGGAGGTCCGATCTAACTATGGCTACACCTTC.